This section outlines one T cell receptor (beta chain) sequence together with its context. What it recognizes is unknown. The data were obtained in a study of T cell responses to AZD1222 COVID-19 vaccine. Study-wide results and limits: Spike-specific TCR breadth rose after two AZD1222 doses, and depth rose as well. Unmutated variant regions reportedly attract nearly half of all spike-specific TCRs.

Produced via immunoSEQ multiplex PCR; TCRdb's table is partial and in-frame only. The table lists more than 100,000 clones, more than 75% of them singletons. The CDR3 contains 16 residues. V lost 3 bases and J 0 bases, leaving 12 bases between the germline ends. Germline V gives CDR1 SGHTA, CDR2 FQGNSA. The input for sequencing was peripheral blood, taken on day 0 of AZD1222 vaccination. The origin of this receptor is an adult in good health. The chain links TRBV7-2 to TRBJ1-5; D gene uncertain. The CDR3 DNA follows: TGTGCCAGCAGCTTTACGGGAGCTTTTAGCAATCAGCCCCAGCATTTT. It is translated as CASSFTGAFSNQPQHF.